This record concerns one T cell receptor (beta chain) sequence. Its cognate antigen is unknown. These data belong to a study of shared clonotypes between healthy human individuals. Splitting the CD4+ cells yielded a CD45RA+ naive subset and a CD45RA-negative memory subset. Study-wide results and caveats: Naive CD4 clonotypes were shared across several donors at 4.5% to 6%. Unshared clonotypes carried lower generation probabilities than those common to all four donors.

There are 16 residues in the CDR3. Germline V gene lookup returns CDR1 SGHRS and CDR2 YFSETQ. V was clipped by 4 bases and J by 5 bases; unmatched bases: 10. The table came from immunoSEQ multiplex PCR; TCRdb's copy has only in-frame clones and leaves some out. The repertoire has approximately 1.5 million clones, 95% to 99% of them found once; the top ten carry approximately 0.45%. The sequence was collected from a young man in good health. The sequencing sample was made of naive CD4+ T cells sorted from blood. Subset: CD45RA+ positively selected. The chain uses TRBV5-1 and TRBJ2-2, with 8 bases identical to TRBD2. The DNA of the CDR3 is TGCGCCAGCAGCCCGCTGGGAGCGGGAGAAACCGGGGAGCTGTTTTTT. Encoded protein: CASSPLGAGETGELFF.